This TCR beta chain is from a study of T-cell reconstitution after alpha-beta-depleted transplantation in children. Study-level findings and limits: Some patients showed high day-60 TCRbeta diversity, which derived from surviving recipient T cells and thymic progenitors. Reported findings indicate that, about two months after transplant, alpha-beta T cells came from several hundred expanded clones, which were derived from non-depleted graft cells.

Unique molecular identifiers were used to barcode this TCRbeta library. Using its own MiXCR run on the PCR reads, TCRdb lists one record per CDR3 protein. This table has approximately 400,000 distinct CDR3 sequences, around 15% appearing once. In the case of this clonotype: Its antigen remains unknown.

This sequence was found in a boy under three years old who had a stem cell transplant for Wiskott-Aldrich syndrome, so the T cells may come from the graft donor. The sample was PBMCs, mostly from graft donor cells, taken 360 days after TCRalphabeta/CD19-depleted stem cell transplant.

The CDR3 protein is CASSGSGSSNNEQFF. Written as DNA, the CDR3 is TGTGCCAGCTCAGGGAGCGGGAGTTCGAACAATGAGCAGTTCTTC. This chain uses TRBV18 with TRBJ2-1, with 8 bases matching TRBD2. The CDR3 has 15 residues. Germline trimming cut 5 bases from V and 5 bases from J; bases unmatched to any gene: 8. The germline gives CDR1 KGHSH, CDR2 LQKENI.